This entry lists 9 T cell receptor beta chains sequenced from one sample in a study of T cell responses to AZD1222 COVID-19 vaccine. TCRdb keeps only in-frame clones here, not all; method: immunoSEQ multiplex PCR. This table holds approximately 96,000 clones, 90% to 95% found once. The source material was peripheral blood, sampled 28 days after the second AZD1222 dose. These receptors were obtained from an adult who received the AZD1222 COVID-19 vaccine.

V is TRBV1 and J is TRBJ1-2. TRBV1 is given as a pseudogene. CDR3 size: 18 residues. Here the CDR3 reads CTSSQRGVFPPLDCGYTF. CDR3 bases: TGCACCAGCAGCCAGAGGGGAGTCTTTCCCCCGCTTGATTGTGGCTACACCTTC.

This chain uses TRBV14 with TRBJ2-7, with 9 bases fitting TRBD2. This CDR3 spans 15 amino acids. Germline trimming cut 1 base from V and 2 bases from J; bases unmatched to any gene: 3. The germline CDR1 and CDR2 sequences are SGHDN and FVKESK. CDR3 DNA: TGTGCCAGCAGCCAAGTCCTAGCGGGACCCTACGAGCAGTACTTC. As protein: CASSQVLAGPYEQYF.

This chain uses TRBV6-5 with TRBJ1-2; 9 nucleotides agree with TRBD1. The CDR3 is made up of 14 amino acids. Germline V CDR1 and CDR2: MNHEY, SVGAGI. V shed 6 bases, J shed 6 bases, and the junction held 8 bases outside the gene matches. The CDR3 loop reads CASRAGTGTDGYTF. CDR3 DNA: TGTGCCAGCAGGGCCGGGACAGGGACCGATGGCTACACCTTC.

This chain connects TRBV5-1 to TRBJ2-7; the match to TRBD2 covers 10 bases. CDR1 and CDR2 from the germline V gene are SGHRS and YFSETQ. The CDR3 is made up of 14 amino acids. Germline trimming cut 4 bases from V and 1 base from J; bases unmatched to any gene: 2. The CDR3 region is CASSRTSGSYEQYF. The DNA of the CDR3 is TGCGCCAGCAGCCGGACTAGCGGATCCTACGAGCAGTACTTC.

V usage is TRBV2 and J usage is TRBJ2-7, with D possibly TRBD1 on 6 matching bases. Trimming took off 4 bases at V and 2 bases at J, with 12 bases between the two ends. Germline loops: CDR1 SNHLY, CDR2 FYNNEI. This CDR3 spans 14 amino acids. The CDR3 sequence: CASSGRTETYEQYF. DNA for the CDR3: TGTGCCAGCAGTGGGAGGACAGAGACCTACGAGCAGTACTTC.

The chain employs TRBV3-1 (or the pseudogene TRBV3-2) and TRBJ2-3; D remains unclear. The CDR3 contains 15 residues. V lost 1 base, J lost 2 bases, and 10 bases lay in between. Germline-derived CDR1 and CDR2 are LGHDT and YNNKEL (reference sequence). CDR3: CASSQVSGYTDTQYF. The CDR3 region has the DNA TGTGCCAGCAGCCAAGTATCTGGTTACACAGATACGCAGTATTTT.

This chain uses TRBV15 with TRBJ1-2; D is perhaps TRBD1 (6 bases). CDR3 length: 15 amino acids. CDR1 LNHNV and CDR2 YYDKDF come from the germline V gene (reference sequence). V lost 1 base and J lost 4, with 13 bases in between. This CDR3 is CATSRVGGSFYGYTF. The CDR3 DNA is TGTGCCACCAGCAGAGTGGGGGGCAGTTTCTATGGCTACACCTTC.

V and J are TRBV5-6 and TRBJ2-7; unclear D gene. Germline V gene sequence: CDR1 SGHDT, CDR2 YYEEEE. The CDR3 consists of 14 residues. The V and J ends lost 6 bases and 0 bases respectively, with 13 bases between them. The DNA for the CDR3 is TGTGCCAGCAACCTTAACCCCCTCTCCTACGAGCAGTACTTC. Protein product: CASNLNPLSYEQYF.

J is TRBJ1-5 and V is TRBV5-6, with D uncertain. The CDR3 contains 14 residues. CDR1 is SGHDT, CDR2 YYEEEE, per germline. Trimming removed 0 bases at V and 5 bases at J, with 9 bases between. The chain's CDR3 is CASSLAGSDQPQHF. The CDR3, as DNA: TGTGCCAGCAGCTTGGCGGGGAGCGATCAGCCCCAGCATTTT. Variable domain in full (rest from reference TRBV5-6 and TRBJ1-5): DAGVTQSPTHLIKTRGQQVTLRCSPKSGHDTVSWYQQALGQGPQFIFQYYEEEERQRGNFPDRFSGHQFPNYSSELNVNALLLGDSALYLCASSLAGSDQPQHFGDGTRLSIL.